The following is a T cell receptor (beta chain) sequence with its context. Its recognized antigen is unknown. No base qualities exist here, and no much larger clone lies one base off it. Using the deep immunoSEQ assay, multiplex PCR amplified TCR CDR3 regions from genomic DNA. Extracted genomic DNA from each cell subset was distributed evenly across all wells of several immunoSEQ 96-well plates, and each plate was treated as a replicate. Each replicate PCR for sorted subsets received around 200 ng genomic DNA, equal to 28,000 or so T cell genomes. The purified libraries were quantified using a Qubit 3.0 fluorometer, sized with a Bioanalyzer 2100, and then quantified again using the KAPA Library Quantification kit. Every immunoSEQ 96-well plate was sequenced on a dedicated single-read 150-cycle Illumina NextSeq 550 flow cell. In the paper's pipeline: Because only junctional sequences without quality scores were contained in the immunoSEQ output, filtering matching that applied to full-length reads could not be performed. To assign V/J genes and CDR3, sequences were annotated using PyIR, a Python wrapper for IgBLAST v1.9, with IMGT germline references. Reads were removed for weak V/J assignments (E-value above 1e-6), missing CDR3, stop codons, out-of-frame junctions, or ambiguous translated residues. V3J clonotypes were defined as sequences sharing the same inferred V gene, J gene, and CDR3 amino acid sequence. Percentage overlap between repertoires was computed as shared unique clonotypes divided by the size of the smaller repertoire. Repertoire richness was assessed with RTK rarefaction, the Chao1 estimator, and Recon v2.1 estimates of unobserved clonotypes. OLGA was used to compute generation probabilities for all TCRbeta clonotypes that the gDNA method yielded from a handful of donors. TCRdb obtained this table from immuneACCESS and retained in-frame rearrangements with V and J assigned. These tables miss some clones; where compared with another copy, unresolved V genes account for less than half of the shortfall, and the remainder is unexplained. That table is the source of V, J and clone size, and D and trimming were worked out from the DNA. For this sample there are around 1.9 million clones; under 95% appear just once. Jointly, the top ten make up 1.5% to 2% of the sample.

CD8 naive samples were CD45RO-negative cells positively selected for CCR7, giving a CD45RA+CCR7+ population that excluded TemRA cells. The donors were healthy, HIV-negative adults who had no recently reported acute infections or vaccinations. All donors were Caucasian adults living in Nashville, Tennessee, USA. Blood was collected by leukapheresis, and PBMCs were isolated by Ficoll-Histopaque density gradient centrifugation and then cryopreserved in liquid nitrogen vapor phase. Purity and quantity of every magnetically sorted T cell population were checked by analytical flow cytometry. Genomic DNA was isolated from every sorted fraction and measured by UV absorbance on a Nanodrop 2000c. Inclusive of the bounding cysteine and phenylalanine, the CDR3 is 13 residues long. Only the CDR3 portion is preserved as DNA: 39 bases, with reading frame beginning at the first base. V was cut back by 3 bases and J by 5 bases, leaving a gap of 11 bases between them. Reading the germline V gene (reference sequence) gives CDR1 LNHNV and CDR2 YYDKDF.

The data derive from a study of shared clonotypes between healthy human individuals (dated by TCRdb to 2020 to 2022). The study in broad terms: The cohort comprised a couple of women and three men aged 18 to 49 years. To estimate repertoire size and how much clonotypes are shared between individuals, the study performed deep sequencing of blood TCR repertoires from a handful of healthy adults. Between about 0.85 and 10 billion PBMCs per donor were obtained by leukapheresis. Different laboratories and diverse techniques were used to prepare libraries and sequence TCR repertoires, to increase sequencing depth and limit assay-specific biases. For each donor, CD4 naive and CD4 memory were each given three plates, CD8 naive was given two plates, and CD8 memory was given one plate.

Summary of the overall study and its limitations: Approximately 5% of naive CD4, around 3.6% of naive CD8, about 2.5% of memory CD4, and roughly 0.4% of memory CD8 clonotypes were shared across several donors. The small number of donors limited the genetic and exposure-history diversity represented. Based on pairwise subsampling, the degree of clonotype sharing among donors was expected to be affected by sequencing depth. Rarefaction of sorted-subset datasets indicated incomplete sequencing despite the large sequencing depth. Naive subsets generally had larger estimated clonotype richness than memory subsets. Only blood was sampled, and tissue TCR repertoires likely differ from those in blood. Higher generation probabilities were observed for clonotypes shared by all four sorted-subset donors than for non-shared clonotypes.

Material: naive CD8+ T cells from PBMCs. The sample's cell subset or site label, in plain terms: CD45RA+CCR7+. The source is a man between 18 and 29 years old in good health. Some clones in this sample may be carry-over from other donors' samples. This receptor chain uses TRBV15 and TRBJ2-7; TRBD1 is a weak D gene call, 5 bases matching. The DNA sequence is as follows: TGTGCCACCAGCAGTCTCAGGGCGGACGAGCAGTACTTC. The resulting protein is CATSSLRADEQYF.